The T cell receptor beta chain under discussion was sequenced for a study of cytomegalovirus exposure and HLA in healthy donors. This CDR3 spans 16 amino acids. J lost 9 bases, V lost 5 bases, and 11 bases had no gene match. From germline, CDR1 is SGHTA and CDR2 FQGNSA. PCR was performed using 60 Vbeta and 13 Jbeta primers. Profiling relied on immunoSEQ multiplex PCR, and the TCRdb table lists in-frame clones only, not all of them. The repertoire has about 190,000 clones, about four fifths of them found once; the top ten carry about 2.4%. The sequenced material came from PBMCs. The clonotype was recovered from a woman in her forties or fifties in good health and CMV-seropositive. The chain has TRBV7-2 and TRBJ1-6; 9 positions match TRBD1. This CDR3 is CASSTGGPGGISPLHF. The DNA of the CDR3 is TGTGCCAGCAGCACAGGGGGCCCAGGGGGGATTTCACCCCTCCACTTT.